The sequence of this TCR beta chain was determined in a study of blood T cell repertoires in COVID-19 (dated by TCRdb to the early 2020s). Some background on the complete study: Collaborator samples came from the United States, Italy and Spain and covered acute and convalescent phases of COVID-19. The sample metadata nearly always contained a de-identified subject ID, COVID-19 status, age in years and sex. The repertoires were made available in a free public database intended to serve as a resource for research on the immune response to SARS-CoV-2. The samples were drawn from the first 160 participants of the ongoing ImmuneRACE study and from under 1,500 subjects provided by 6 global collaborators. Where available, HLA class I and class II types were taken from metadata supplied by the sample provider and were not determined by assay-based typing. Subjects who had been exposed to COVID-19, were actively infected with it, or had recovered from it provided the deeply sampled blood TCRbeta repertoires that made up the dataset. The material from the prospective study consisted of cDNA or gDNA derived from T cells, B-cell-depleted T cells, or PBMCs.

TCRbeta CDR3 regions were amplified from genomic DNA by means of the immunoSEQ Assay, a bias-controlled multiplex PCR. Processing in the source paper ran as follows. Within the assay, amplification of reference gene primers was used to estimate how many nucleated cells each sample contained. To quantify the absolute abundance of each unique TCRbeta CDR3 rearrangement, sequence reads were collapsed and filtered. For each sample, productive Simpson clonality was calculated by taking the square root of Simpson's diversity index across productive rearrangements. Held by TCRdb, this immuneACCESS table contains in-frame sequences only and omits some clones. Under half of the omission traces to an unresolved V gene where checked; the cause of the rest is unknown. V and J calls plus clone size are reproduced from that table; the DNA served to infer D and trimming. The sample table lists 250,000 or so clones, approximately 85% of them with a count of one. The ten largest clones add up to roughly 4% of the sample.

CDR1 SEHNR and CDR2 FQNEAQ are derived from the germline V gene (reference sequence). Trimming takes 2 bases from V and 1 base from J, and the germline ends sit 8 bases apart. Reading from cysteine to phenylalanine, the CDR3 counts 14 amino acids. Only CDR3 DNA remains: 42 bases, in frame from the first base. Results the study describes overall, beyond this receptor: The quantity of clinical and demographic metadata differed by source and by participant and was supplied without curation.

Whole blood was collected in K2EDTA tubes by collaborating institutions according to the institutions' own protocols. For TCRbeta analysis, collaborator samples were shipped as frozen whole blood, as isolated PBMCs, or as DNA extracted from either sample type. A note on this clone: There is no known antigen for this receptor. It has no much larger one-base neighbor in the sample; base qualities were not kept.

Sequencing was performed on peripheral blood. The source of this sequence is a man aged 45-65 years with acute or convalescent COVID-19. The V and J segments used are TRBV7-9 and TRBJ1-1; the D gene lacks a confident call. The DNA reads TGTGCCAGCAGCTTATCTCCGGGGAACACTGAAGCTTTCTTT. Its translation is CASSLSPGNTEAFF.